This T cell receptor (beta chain) was observed in a study of T cell responses to AZD1222 COVID-19 vaccine. Study-level findings and limits: Recipients of two AZD1222 doses showed rising Spike-specific TCR breadth and depth. Donors in the cohort were predominantly white British and more often female, and clonal diversity was possibly underestimated.

Method: immunoSEQ multiplex PCR; TCRdb's copy keeps in-frame clones and lacks some. The data contain tens of thousands of clones, approximately 90% of them seen just once; the ten biggest clones take up 5.4%. Germline values: CDR1 SGHNT, CDR2 YYREEE (reference sequence). Trimming removed 4 bases from V and 7 bases from J; junction bases left unmatched: 10. CDR3 length: 15 amino acids. Comment on this clone: Its antigen remains unidentified.

This material consisted of peripheral blood, taken 28 days after the second AZD1222 dose. The V call is TRBV5-4, the J call TRBJ1-2; 10 nucleotides match TRBD1. This TCR derives from an adult who received the AZD1222 COVID-19 vaccine. CDR3 coding DNA: TGTGCCAGCAGCCGTGCCAGACAGGGGGCAGGTGGCTACACCTTC. It encodes CASSRARQGAGGYTF. Full variable domain (rest looked up from reference TRBV5-4 and TRBJ1-2): ETGVTQSPTHLIKTRGQQVTLRCSSQSGHNTVSWYQQALGQGPQFIFQYYREEENGRGNFPPRFSGLQFPNYSSELNVNALELDDSALYLCASSRARQGAGGYTFGSGTRLTVV.